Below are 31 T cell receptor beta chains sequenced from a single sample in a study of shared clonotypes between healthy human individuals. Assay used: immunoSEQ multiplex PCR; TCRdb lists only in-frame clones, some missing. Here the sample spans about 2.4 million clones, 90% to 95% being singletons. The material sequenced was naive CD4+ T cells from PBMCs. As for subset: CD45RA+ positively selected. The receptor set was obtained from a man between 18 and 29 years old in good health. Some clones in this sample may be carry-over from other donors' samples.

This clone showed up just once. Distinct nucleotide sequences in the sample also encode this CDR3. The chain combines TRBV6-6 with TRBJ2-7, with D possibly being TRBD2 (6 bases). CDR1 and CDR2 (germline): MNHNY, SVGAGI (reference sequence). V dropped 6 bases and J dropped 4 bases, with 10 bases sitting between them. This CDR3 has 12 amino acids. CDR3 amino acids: CASSPGRYEQYF. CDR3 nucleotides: TGTGCCAGCAGCCCTGGGAGGTACGAGCAGTACTTC.

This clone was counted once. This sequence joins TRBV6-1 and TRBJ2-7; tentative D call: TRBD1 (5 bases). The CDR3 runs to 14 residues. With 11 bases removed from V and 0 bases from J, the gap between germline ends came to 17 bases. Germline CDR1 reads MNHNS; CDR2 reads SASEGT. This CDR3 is CASQDTLYSYEQYF. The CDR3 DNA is TGTGCCTCTCAGGACACTTTGTACTCCTACGAGCAGTACTTC.

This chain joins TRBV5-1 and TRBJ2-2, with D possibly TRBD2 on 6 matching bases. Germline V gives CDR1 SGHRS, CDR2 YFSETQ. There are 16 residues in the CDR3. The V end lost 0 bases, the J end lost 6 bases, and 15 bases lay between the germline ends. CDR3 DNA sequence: TGCGCCAGCAGCTTGGCGGCGGGACGTGGTTCCGGGGAGCTGTTTTTT. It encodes CASSLAAGRGSGELFF.

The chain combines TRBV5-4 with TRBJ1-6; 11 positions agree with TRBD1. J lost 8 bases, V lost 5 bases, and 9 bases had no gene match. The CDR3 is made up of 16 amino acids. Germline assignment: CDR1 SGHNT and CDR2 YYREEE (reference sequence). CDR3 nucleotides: TGTGCCAGCAGTTACGGACAGGGGGCTATAGATTCACCCCTCCACTTT. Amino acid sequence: CASSYGQGAIDSPLHF.

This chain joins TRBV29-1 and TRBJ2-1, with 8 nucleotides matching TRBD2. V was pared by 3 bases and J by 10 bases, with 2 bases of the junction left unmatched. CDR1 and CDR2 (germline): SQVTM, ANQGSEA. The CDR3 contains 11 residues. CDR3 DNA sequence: TGCAGCGTTGAGAAGCGGGAGGAGCAGTTCTTC. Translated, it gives CSVEKREEQFF.

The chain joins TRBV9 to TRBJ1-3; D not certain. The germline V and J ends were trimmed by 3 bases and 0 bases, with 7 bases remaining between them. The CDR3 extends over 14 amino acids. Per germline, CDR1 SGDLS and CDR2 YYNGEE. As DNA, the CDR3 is TGTGCCAGCAGCGGCATTAACTCTGGAAACACCATATATTTT. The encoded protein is CASSGINSGNTIYF.

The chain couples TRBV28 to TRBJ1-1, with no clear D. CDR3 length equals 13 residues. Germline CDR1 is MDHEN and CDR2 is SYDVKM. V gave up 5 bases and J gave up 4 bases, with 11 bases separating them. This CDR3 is CASSTKRGTEAFF. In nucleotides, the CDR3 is TGTGCCAGCAGTACTAAACGGGGCACTGAAGCTTTCTTT. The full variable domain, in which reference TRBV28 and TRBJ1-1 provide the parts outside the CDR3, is DVKVTQSSRYLVKRTGEKVFLECVQDMDHENMFWYRQDPGLGLRLIYFSYDVKMKEKGDIPEGYSVSREKKERFSLILESASTNQTSMYLCASSTKRGTEAFFGQGTRLTVV.

CDR3 nucleotide sequence: TGCGCCAGCAGCGCTACGGGGACAGGGGCCCAAGAGACCCAGTACTTC. It specifies CASSATGTGAQETQYF. The chain has TRBV5-1 and TRBJ2-5, with 10 bases identical to TRBD1. CDR1 is SGHRS and CDR2 is YFSETQ in the germline V gene. The CDR3 extends over 16 amino acids. With 4 bases clipped from V and 1 base from J, the junction kept 7 bases outside the gene matches.

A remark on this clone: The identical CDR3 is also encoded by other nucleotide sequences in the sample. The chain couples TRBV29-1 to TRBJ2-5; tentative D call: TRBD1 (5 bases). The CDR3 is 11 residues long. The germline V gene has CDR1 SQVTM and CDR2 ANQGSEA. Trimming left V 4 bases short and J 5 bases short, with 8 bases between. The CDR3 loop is CSVVRAETQYF. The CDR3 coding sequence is TGCAGCGTTGTCAGGGCTGAGACCCAGTACTTC.

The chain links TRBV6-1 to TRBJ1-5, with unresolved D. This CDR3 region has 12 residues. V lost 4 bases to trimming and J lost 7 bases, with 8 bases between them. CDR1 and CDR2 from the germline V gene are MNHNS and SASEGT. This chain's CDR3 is CASSASLQPQHF. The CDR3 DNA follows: TGTGCCAGCAGTGCCTCGTTGCAGCCCCAGCATTTT.

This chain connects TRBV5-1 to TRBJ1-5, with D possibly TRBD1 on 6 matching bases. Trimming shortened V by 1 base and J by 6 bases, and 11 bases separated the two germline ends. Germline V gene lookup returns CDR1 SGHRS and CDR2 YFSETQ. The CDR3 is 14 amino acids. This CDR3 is CASSLTGSAQPQHF. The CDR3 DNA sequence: TGCGCCAGCAGCTTGACAGGGTCGGCTCAGCCCCAGCATTTT.

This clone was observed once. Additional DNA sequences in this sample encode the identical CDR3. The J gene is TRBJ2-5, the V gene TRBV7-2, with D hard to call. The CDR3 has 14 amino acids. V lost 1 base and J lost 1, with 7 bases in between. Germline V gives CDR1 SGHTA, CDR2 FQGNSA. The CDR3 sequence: CASSLVGSQETQYF. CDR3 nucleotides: TGTGCCAGCAGCTTAGTCGGATCCCAAGAGACCCAGTACTTC. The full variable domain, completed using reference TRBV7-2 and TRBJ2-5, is GAGVSQSPSNKVTEKGKDVELRCDPISGHTALYWYRQSLGQGLEFLIYFQGNSAPDKSGLPSDRFSAERTGGSVSTLTIQRTQQEDSAVYLCASSLVGSQETQYFGPGTRLLVL.

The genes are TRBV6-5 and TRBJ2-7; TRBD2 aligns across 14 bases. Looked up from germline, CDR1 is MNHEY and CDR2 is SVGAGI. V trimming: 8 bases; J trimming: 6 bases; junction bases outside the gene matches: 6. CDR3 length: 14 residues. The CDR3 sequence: CASAPGLAGVEQYF. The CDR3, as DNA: TGTGCCAGCGCCCCGGGACTAGCGGGAGTCGAGCAGTACTTC.

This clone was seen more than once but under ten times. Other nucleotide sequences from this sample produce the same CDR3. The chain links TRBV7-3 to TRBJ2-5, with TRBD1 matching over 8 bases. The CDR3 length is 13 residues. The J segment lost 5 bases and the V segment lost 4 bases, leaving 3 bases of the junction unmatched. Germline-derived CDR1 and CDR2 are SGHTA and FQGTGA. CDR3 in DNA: TGTGCCAGCAGCTCGACAGGGGTCGAGACCCAGTACTTC. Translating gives CASSSTGVETQYF.

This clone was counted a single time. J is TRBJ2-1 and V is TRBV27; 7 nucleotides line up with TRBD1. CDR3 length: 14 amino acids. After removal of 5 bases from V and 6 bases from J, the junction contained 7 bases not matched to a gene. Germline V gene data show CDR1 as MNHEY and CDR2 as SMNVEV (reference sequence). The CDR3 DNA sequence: TGTGCCAGCAGTATCCGGGACAGATCCAATGAGCAGTTCTTC. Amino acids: CASSIRDRSNEQFF.

The CDR3 is CASSFSSRGYTF. In nucleotides, the CDR3 is TGTGCCAGCAGCTTTTCCTCCCGCGGCTACACCTTC. The rearrangement links TRBV11-2 to TRBJ1-2; unclear D gene. V was clipped by 3 bases and J by 8 bases, with 10 bases between them. The CDR3 consists of 12 residues. Germline V CDR1 and CDR2: SGHAT, FQNNGV.

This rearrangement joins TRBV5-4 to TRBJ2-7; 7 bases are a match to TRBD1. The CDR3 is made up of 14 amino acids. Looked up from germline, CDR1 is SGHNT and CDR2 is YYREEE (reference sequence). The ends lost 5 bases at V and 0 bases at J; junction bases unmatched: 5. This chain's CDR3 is CASRLDRSSYEQYF. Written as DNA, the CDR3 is TGTGCCAGCAGACTGGACAGGAGCTCCTACGAGCAGTACTTC.

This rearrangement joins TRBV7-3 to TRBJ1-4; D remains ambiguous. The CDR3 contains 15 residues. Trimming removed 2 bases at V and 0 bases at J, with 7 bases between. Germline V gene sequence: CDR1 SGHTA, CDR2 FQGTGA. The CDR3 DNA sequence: TGTGCCAGCAGCTTATCTGGTGCAACTAATGAAAAACTGTTTTTT. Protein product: CASSLSGATNEKLFF.

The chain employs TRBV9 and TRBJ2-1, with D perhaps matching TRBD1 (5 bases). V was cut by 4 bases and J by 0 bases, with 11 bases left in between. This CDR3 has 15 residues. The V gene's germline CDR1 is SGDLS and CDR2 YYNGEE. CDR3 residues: CASSSLGPSYNEQFF. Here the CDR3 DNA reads TGTGCCAGCAGCTCCTTGGGGCCCTCCTACAATGAGCAGTTCTTC.

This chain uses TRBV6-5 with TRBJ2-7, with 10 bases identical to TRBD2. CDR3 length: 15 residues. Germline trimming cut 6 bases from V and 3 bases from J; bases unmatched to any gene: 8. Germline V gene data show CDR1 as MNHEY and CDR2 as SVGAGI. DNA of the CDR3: TGTGCCAGCAGCCGCCAGCGGGAGGGGGTCTACGAGCAGTACTTC. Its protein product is CASSRQREGVYEQYF.

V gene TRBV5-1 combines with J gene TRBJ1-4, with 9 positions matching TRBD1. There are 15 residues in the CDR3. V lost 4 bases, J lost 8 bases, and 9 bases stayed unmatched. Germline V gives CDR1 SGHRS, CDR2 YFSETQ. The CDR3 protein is CASSEAQGAGEKLFF. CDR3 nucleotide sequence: TGCGCCAGCAGCGAAGCACAGGGGGCCGGGGAAAAACTGTTTTTT.

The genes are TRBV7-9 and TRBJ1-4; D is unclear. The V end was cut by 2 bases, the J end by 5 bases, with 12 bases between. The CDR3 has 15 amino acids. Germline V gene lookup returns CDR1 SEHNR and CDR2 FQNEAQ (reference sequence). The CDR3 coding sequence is TGTGCCAGCAGCTTAAGTACTGATTCGAATGAAAAACTGTTTTTT. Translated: CASSLSTDSNEKLFF. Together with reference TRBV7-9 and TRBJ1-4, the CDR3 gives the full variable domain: DTGVSQNPRHKITKRGQNVTFRCDPISEHNRLYWYRQTLGQGPEFLTYFQNEAQLEKSRLLSDRFSAERPKGSFSTLEIQRTEQGDSAMYLCASSLSTDSNEKLFFGSGTQLSVL.

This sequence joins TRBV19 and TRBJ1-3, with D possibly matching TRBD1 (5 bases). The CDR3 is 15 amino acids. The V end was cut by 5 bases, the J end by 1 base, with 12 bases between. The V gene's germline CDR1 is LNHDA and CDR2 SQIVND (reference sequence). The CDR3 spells CASSDTGASGNTIYF. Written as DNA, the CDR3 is TGTGCCAGTAGTGATACAGGCGCTTCTGGAAACACCATATATTTT.

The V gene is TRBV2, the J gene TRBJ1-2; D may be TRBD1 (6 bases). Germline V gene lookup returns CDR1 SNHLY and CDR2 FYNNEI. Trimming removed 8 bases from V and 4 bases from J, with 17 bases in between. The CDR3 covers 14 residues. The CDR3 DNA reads TGTGCCAGCTCCTCAGGCCACAGGGCCTATGGCTACACCTTC. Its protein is CASSSGHRAYGYTF.

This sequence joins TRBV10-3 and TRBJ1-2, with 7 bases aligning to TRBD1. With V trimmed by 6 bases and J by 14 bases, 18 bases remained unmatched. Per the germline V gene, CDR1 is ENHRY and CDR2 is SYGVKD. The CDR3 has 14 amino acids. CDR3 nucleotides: TGTGCCATCAGCGGATCGGGGGACAGCGGACGTCAGACCTTC. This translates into CAISGSGDSGRQTF.

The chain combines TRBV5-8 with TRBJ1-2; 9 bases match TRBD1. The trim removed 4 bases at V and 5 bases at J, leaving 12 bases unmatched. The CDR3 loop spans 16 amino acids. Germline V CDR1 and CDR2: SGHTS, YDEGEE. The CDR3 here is CASSLRQGVSGYGYTF. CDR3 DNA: TGTGCCAGCAGCCTTAGACAGGGGGTATCGGGATATGGCTACACCTTC.

The CDR3 sequence: CASSRGVYGYTF. CDR3 DNA sequence: TGTGCCAGCAGCCGGGGCGTCTATGGCTACACCTTC. V gene TRBV5-6 combines with J gene TRBJ1-2, with D possibly being TRBD1 (5 bases). The CDR3 sequence is 12 residues long. Per the germline V gene, CDR1 is SGHDT and CDR2 is YYEEEE. Trimming pared 4 bases from V and 4 bases from J, leaving 8 bases between.

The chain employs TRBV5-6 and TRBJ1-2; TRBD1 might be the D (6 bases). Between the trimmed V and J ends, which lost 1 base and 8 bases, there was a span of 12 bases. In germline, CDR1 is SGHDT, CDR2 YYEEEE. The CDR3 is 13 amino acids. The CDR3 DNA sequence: TGTGCCAGCAGCTTGAAAGGGGGTTTGGGCTACACCTTC. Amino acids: CASSLKGGLGYTF.

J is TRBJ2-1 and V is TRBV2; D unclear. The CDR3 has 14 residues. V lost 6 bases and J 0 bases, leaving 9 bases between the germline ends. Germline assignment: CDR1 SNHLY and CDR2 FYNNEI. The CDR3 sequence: CASSAEVSYNEQFF. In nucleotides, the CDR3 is TGTGCCAGCAGCGCTGAGGTCTCCTACAATGAGCAGTTCTTC.

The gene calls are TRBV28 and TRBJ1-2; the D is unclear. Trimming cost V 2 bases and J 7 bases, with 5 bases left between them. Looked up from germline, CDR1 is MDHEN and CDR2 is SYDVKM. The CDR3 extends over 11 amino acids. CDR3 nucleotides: TGTGCCAGCAGTTTAGCCGCTGGCTACACCTTC. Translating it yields CASSLAAGYTF.

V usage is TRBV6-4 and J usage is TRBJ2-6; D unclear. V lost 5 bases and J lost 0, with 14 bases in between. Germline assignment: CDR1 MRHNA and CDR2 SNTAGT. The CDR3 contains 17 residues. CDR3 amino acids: CASSRTALTSGANVLTF. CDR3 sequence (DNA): TGTGCCAGCAGTCGTACAGCCCTCACCTCTGGGGCCAACGTCCTGACTTTC.